Each of the 21 T cell receptor beta chains below was sequenced from the same sample in a study of T cells after yellow fever vaccination. Using its own MiXCR run on the 5' RACE reads, TCRdb lists one record per CDR3 protein. The sample shows about 500,000 distinct CDR3 sequences, about a sixth of them seen only once. Sequenced here: PBMCs, sampled 5 days after the first yellow fever vaccination. Source of these receptors: a man aged 18 to 29 who received the YFV17D yellow fever vaccine.

The genes are TRBV5-6 and TRBJ2-7; D may be TRBD1 (5 bases). Trimming shortened V by 3 bases and J by 2 bases, and 15 bases separated the two germline ends. The CDR3 is made up of 15 amino acids. Germline V gene sequence: CDR1 SGHDT, CDR2 YYEEEE. Here the CDR3 reads CASSWSGQETYEQYF. The CDR3 DNA sequence: TGTGCCAGCAGCTGGTCAGGACAAGAAACCTACGAGCAGTACTTC.

The gene calls are TRBV5-1 and TRBJ2-3; TRBD2 matches at 13 bases. The CDR3 spans 15 residues. From germline, CDR1 is SGHRS and CDR2 YFSETQ. The trim removed 4 bases at V and 5 bases at J, leaving 4 bases unmatched. The CDR3 region is CASSAGLAGIDTQYF. The CDR3, as DNA: TGCGCCAGCAGCGCGGGACTAGCGGGGATAGATACGCAGTATTTT.

This clonotype was observed a handful of times. The rearrangement joins TRBV12-3 or TRBV12-4 to TRBJ1-2; D ambiguous. The CDR3 is 12 amino acids. The V gene lost 2 bases and the J gene lost 8 bases, with 9 bases spanning the gap. CDR3 DNA: TGTGCCAGCAGTTTAAATCATGAGGGCTACACCTTC. Its protein is CASSLNHEGYTF.

This chain joins TRBV20-1 and TRBJ1-1; D unresolved. V was trimmed by 3 bases and J by 11 bases, leaving 19 bases between them. This CDR3 has 13 residues. CDR1 is DFQATT and CDR2 is SNEGSKA in the germline V gene (reference sequence). The CDR3: CSARLLSFDLAFF. DNA for the CDR3: TGCAGTGCTAGGCTACTAAGCTTTGACCTTGCTTTCTTT.

This clonotype occurred once. This sequence joins TRBV5-6 and TRBJ2-7; 7 bases map to TRBD1. Germline V lookup: CDR1 SGHDT, CDR2 YYEEEE. V was clipped by 3 bases and J by 5 bases; unmatched bases: 5. The CDR3 covers 13 residues. In DNA form, the CDR3 reads TGTGCCAGCAGCTACAGGGGCGTGGACGAGCAGTACTTC. Amino acids: CASSYRGVDEQYF.

This chain joins TRBV4-1 and TRBJ1-1; D remains ambiguous. Germline values: CDR1 MGHRA, CDR2 YSYEKL. The CDR3 runs to 14 residues. V was cut by 0 bases and J by 8 bases, with 13 bases left in between. The CDR3, as DNA: TGCGCCAGCAGCCAAGACTGGAGGTCGGCAGAAGCTTTCTTT. This codes for CASSQDWRSAEAFF.

This clonotype has a single count. The DNA of the CDR3 is TGTGCGACAGGAGCGACTAGCACAGATACGCAGTATTTT. Encoded protein: CATGATSTDTQYF. The chain links TRBV24-1 to TRBJ2-3; D is perhaps TRBD1 (6 bases). CDR1 is KGHDR and CDR2 is SFDVKD in the germline V gene. CDR3 length: 13 amino acids.

The chain employs TRBV7-9 and TRBJ2-1; 7 bases match TRBD1. The CDR3 is 13 amino acids. The V and J ends lost 5 bases and 9 bases, in that order; junction bases with no gene match: 7. Germline CDR1 and CDR2: SEHNR and FQNEAQ (reference sequence). The CDR3 is CASSPRAGGEQFF. The CDR3 nucleotides read TGTGCCAGCAGCCCAAGGGCAGGGGGTGAGCAGTTCTTC.

This clonotype has a handful of counts. J is TRBJ2-7 and V is TRBV5-1; D may be TRBD1 (6 bases). Germline CDR1 is SGHRS and CDR2 is YFSETQ. V lost 3 bases and J 2 bases, leaving 9 bases between the germline ends. The CDR3 loop spans 13 amino acids. The CDR3 region is CASSWGTTYEQYF. CDR3 DNA: TGCGCCAGCAGCTGGGGGACAACCTACGAGCAGTACTTC.

There are a few counts of this clonotype. The rearrangement links TRBV3-1 to TRBJ1-1; D ambiguous. V was clipped by 3 bases and J by 6 bases, with 14 bases between them. Germline V gene sequence: CDR1 LGHDT, CDR2 YNNKEL (reference sequence). The CDR3 contains 14 residues. CDR3 region: CASSQSDSQPEAFF. The CDR3 DNA sequence: TGTGCCAGCAGCCAGTCGGATAGTCAACCTGAAGCTTTCTTT.

This sequence joins TRBV29-1 and TRBJ1-2, with D hard to call. CDR3 size: 11 residues. CDR1 SQVTM and CDR2 ANQGSEA come from the germline V gene. The V and J ends lost 4 bases and 6 bases respectively, with 9 bases between them. The CDR3 DNA reads TGCAGCGTTGCCTCCACCGATGGCTACACCTTC. Encoded protein: CSVASTDGYTF.

A few counts support this clonotype. The chain uses TRBV20-1 and TRBJ2-3, with 7 bases matching TRBD2. The germline gives CDR1 DFQATT, CDR2 SNEGSKA (reference sequence). The junction had 7 bases not matched to a gene; V was cut back by 7 bases and J by 0 bases. CDR3 length equals 14 residues. The CDR3 bases are TGCAGTGGTCGGGTGGGGGGGAGCACAGATACGCAGTATTTT. This gives the protein CSGRVGGSTDTQYF.

The V and J genes are TRBV12-3 or TRBV12-4 and TRBJ2-3, with 13 nucleotides matching TRBD2. This CDR3 is built from 18 residues. Trimming removed 11 bases from V and 7 bases from J; junction bases left unmatched: 21. The CDR3 protein is CAFSRVGTSGAKGNTQYF. The CDR3 DNA is TGTGCCTTCAGTCGGGTGGGGACTAGCGGGGCAAAGGGTAATACGCAGTATTTT.

In its sample, this clonotype was seen a few times. The chain links TRBV30 to TRBJ1-2; no clear D. Germline V CDR1 and CDR2: GTSNPN, SVGIG (reference sequence). This CDR3 comprises 13 residues. The V end was cut by 3 bases, the J end by 4 bases, with 12 bases between. DNA for the CDR3: TGTGCCTGGAGATCCGTCCTTAGCTATGGCTACACCTTC. This gives the protein CAWRSVLSYGYTF.

The chain is built from TRBV20-1 and TRBJ2-3; tentatively, D is TRBD2 (6 bases). V was pared by 6 bases and J by 5 bases, with 18 bases between. The germline V gene encodes CDR1 DFQATT and CDR2 SNEGSKA (reference sequence). CDR3 size: 14 residues. CDR3 coding DNA: TGCAGTGCCGCCAAAAGTGCGGGGAAAGATACGCAGTATTTT. It is translated as CSAAKSAGKDTQYF.

The V call is TRBV10-3, the J call TRBJ2-2; tentatively, D is TRBD2 (6 bases). The CDR3 sequence is 16 residues long. Per germline, CDR1 ENHRY and CDR2 SYGVKD. The germline V and J ends were trimmed by 2 bases and 7 bases, with 17 bases remaining between them. The CDR3 region is CAISERETRRSGELFF. CDR3 in DNA: TGTGCCATCAGTGAGCGGGAGACTCGGCGAAGCGGGGAGCTGTTTTTT.

This clonotype came up a few times. CDR3 sequence reads: CASTHRGRGLLPTNEKLFF. The CDR3 nucleotides read TGTGCCAGCACCCACCGGGGTCGGGGACTCCTACCAACTAATGAAAAACTGTTTTTT. V is TRBV12-3 or TRBV12-4 and J is TRBJ1-4, with D possibly being TRBD1 (5 bases). This CDR3 contains 19 residues. Trimming shortened V by 7 bases and J by 0 bases, and 24 bases separated the two germline ends.

A few counts support this clonotype. CDR3 coding DNA: TGTGCCAGCAGCGATTCCGTGTCCTATACGCAGTATTTT. Protein sequence: CASSDSVSYTQYF. The V gene is TRBV7-6, the J gene TRBJ2-3, with no clear D. This CDR3 has 13 residues. V gave up 5 bases and J gave up 7 bases, with 13 bases separating them. Looked up from germline, CDR1 is SGHVS and CDR2 is FNYEAQ.

The chain combines TRBV29-1 with TRBJ2-3; perhaps TRBD1 as D (5 bases). CDR1 SQVTM and CDR2 ANQGSEA come from the germline V gene. V was pared by 5 bases and J by 1 base, with 10 bases between. This CDR3 has 13 amino acids. CDR3 amino acids: CSVRGPGTDTQYF. The CDR3 DNA follows: TGCAGCGTTAGGGGTCCCGGCACAGATACGCAGTATTTT.

The rearrangement uses TRBV4-2 and TRBJ1-2; D is undetermined. The germline V and J ends were trimmed by 1 base and 4 bases, with 13 bases remaining between them. The CDR3 is 15 amino acids. Looked up from germline, CDR1 is LGHNA and CDR2 is YNFKEQ. The CDR3 coding sequence is TGTGCCAGCAGCCAAGGGGTGGCATCCGGCTATGGCTACACCTTC. It codes for CASSQGVASGYGYTF.

In this sample, this clonotype turned up a few times. The V and J genes are TRBV7-8 and TRBJ1-2; TRBD1 is a possible D gene (6 bases). V was trimmed by 1 base and J by 2 bases, leaving 11 bases between them. The CDR3 runs to 15 residues. CDR1 and CDR2 from the germline V gene are SGHVS and FQNEAQ. CDR3 sequence: CASSLGGAQNYGYTF. CDR3 in DNA: TGTGCCAGCAGCTTAGGGGGGGCGCAGAACTATGGCTACACCTTC. Full variable domain (rest looked up from reference TRBV7-8 and TRBJ1-2): GAGVSQSPRYKVAKRGQDVALRCDPISGHVSLFWYQQALGQGPEFLTYFQNEAQLDKSGLPSDRFFAERPEGSVSTLKIQRTQQEDSAVYLCASSLGGAQNYGYTFGSGTRLTVV.